This T cell receptor beta chain was sequenced in a study of CD8 T cells in ankylosing spondylitis. In regard to this clonotype: Its specificity is unknown.

General study findings and limits: Reportedly, significant enrichment of disease-linked clones occurred in matched ankylosing spondylitis synovial fluid. Blood of patients with ankylosing spondylitis appeared to be characterized by a TCR beta motif of several highly homologous variants. Earlier studies detected some motif variants in reactive arthritis synovial fluid and blood.

Libraries for TCR beta were made by quantitative 5'-RACE with molecular barcodes. TCRdb reanalysed the 5' RACE reads using MiXCR and keeps one entry per CDR3 protein. The data hold some 840,000 distinct CDR3 sequences, with 10% to 15% observed a single time. This clonotype originated in a male donor with ankylosing spondylitis. Source material: blood, either unsorted or a sorted T cell fraction (not recorded which).

The CDR3 nucleotides are TGTGCCAGCGCCCCTTTCGGCCTATCCTACGAGCAGTACTTC. Translation: CASAPFGLSYEQYF. The rearrangement uses TRBV28 and TRBJ2-7; D unclear. The V end was cut by 8 bases, the J end by 1 base, with 15 bases between. The germline V gene has CDR1 MDHEN and CDR2 SYDVKM. The CDR3 totals 14 residues.